This T cell receptor (beta chain) was recovered during a study of T cell responses to AZD1222 COVID-19 vaccine. CDR1 and CDR2 (germline): SEHNR, FQNEAQ (reference sequence). V lost 1 base to trimming and J lost 7 bases; unmatched junction nucleotides: 5. CDR3 size: 15 residues. Broader study findings: Only a handful of AZD1222 recipients were seropositive at baseline.

Generated by immunoSEQ multiplex PCR, the TCRdb table keeps only in-frame clones and is missing some. The table includes under 200,000 clones, about nine tenths detected once. Details on this clone: Its antigen remains unidentified.

The genes are TRBV7-9 and TRBJ2-1; 9 bases are shared with TRBD2. The sequencing used peripheral blood, collected on day 0 of AZD1222 vaccination. This TCR was recovered from an adult in good health. The CDR3: CASSLGGLALNEQFF. The CDR3 nucleotides are TGTGCCAGCAGCTTAGGGGGACTAGCATTAAATGAGCAGTTCTTC.